The next 27 T cell receptor beta chains were all read from a single sample in a study of blood T cells in healthy people across ages (dated by TCRdb to the mid-2010s). Receptors were amplified or captured by 5' RACE. Reads for this sample came from an Illumina HiSeq 2500. A second PCR of roughly 6 to 12 cycles was performed with a sample-barcoded 5' primer and a J-beta primer mix. TCRdb's own reprocessing of the public reads used fastp at Q25 and MiXCR and kept productive beta chains. One record per CDR3 amino acid sequence lists the most common genes and DNA. This sample is represented by approximately 800,000 distinct CDR3 sequences; around 62% of them were singletons. The ten largest clones capture roughly a quarter of the sample. Input material: blood. All receptors derive from a man aged 25-45 years in good health.

The chain links TRBV7-9 to TRBJ1-2; 8 positions match TRBD1. Trimming at V came to 6 bases and at J to 4 bases, leaving 7 bases not matched to a gene. The CDR3 is 14 residues long. The V gene's germline CDR1 is SEHNR and CDR2 FQNEAQ (reference sequence). CDR3 region: CASRPGTGFYGYTF. DNA for the CDR3: TGTGCCAGCAGACCCGGGACAGGATTCTATGGCTACACCTTC. Full variable domain (rest looked up from reference TRBV7-9 and TRBJ1-2): DTGVSQNPRHKITKRGQNVTFRCDPISEHNRLYWYRQTLGQGPEFLTYFQNEAQLEKSRLLSDRFSAERPKGSFSTLEIQRTEQGDSAMYLCASRPGTGFYGYTFGSGTRLTVV.

The chain is built from TRBV4-2 and TRBJ2-1; 8 nucleotides match TRBD2. The CDR3 sequence is 16 residues long. The V segment lost 4 bases and the J segment 2 bases; nucleotides outside the gene matches: 7. The germline gives CDR1 LGHNA, CDR2 YNFKEQ. The CDR3 DNA is TGTGCCAGCAGCCGAGTAGCGGGGACCCCCTACAATGAGCAGTTCTTC. It translates to CASSRVAGTPYNEQFF.

This clonotype was observed a few times. CDR3 nucleotides: TGCGCCAGCAGCTTGACCCAACAGGGAGAGCAGTACTTC. Residues: CASSLTQQGEQYF. The V call is TRBV5-1, the J call TRBJ2-7; D might be TRBD1 (6 bases). This CDR3 comprises 13 residues. The ends were cut back, 1 base at V and 7 bases at J, with 12 bases in the middle. Germline V gene lookup returns CDR1 SGHRS and CDR2 YFSETQ.

V usage is TRBV5-6 and J usage is TRBJ2-7, with D possibly being TRBD1 (5 bases). This CDR3 spans 14 amino acids. Germline-derived CDR1 and CDR2 are SGHDT and YYEEEE. V was clipped by 0 bases and J by 6 bases, with 13 bases between them. CDR3 bases: TGTGCCAGCAGCTTGGTCCAGGGTCGCGGCGAGCAGTACTTC. It is translated as CASSLVQGRGEQYF.

This clonotype was detected a few times. CDR3 DNA sequence: TGTGCCAGCAGACCCCAGGAGACCGGGGAGCTGTTTTTT. Protein product: CASRPQETGELFF. The chain joins TRBV12-3 or TRBV12-4 to TRBJ2-2; D gene uncertain. Trimming took off 6 bases at V and 5 bases at J, with 10 bases between the two ends. This CDR3 is built from 13 residues.

This clonotype has just a few counts. This rearrangement joins TRBV6-5 to TRBJ2-5; TRBD1 is a possible D gene (6 bases). The J call is doubtful: the DNA matches TRBJ2-7 better. The CDR3 contains 13 residues. From germline, CDR1 is MNHEY and CDR2 SVGAGI. CDR3: CASSALTGREQYF. The CDR3 DNA follows: TGTGCCAGCAGTGCACTCACAGGGCGCGAGCAGTACTTC.

The chain has TRBV29-1 and TRBJ2-3; 9 bases match TRBD1. The V gene end was trimmed by 0 bases and the J gene end by 1 base; junction bases not matched to a gene: 8. Germline V gives CDR1 SQVTM, CDR2 ANQGSEA. This CDR3 region has 17 residues. CDR3 residues: CSVEDQLTGGGTDTQYF. The CDR3, as DNA: TGCAGCGTTGAAGATCAGCTAACAGGGGGCGGCACAGATACGCAGTATTTT.

This clonotype has only a few counts. The rearrangement links TRBV4-2 to TRBJ1-2; possible D gene TRBD1, 5 bases. Germline V gives CDR1 LGHNA, CDR2 YNFKEQ. The V end lost 0 bases, the J end lost 7 bases, and 9 bases lay between the germline ends. The CDR3 is 13 residues long. The DNA for the CDR3 is TGTGCCAGCAGCCAAGAACAACAGGTTGGCTACACCTTC. Translating gives CASSQEQQVGYTF.

This clonotype was counted a few times. V and J are TRBV4-2 and TRBJ2-7; D is undetermined. The CDR3 contains 12 residues. V was shortened by 0 bases and J by 6 bases, with 6 bases between the two germline ends. Per the germline V gene, CDR1 is LGHNA and CDR2 is YNFKEQ. This chain's CDR3 is CASSQDSLEQYF. The CDR3 DNA sequence: TGTGCCAGCAGCCAAGATAGTCTCGAGCAGTACTTC.

This clonotype came up a few times. This chain joins TRBV4-2 and TRBJ2-6; TRBD1 matches 8 bases. The CDR3 spans 18 residues. V was clipped by 4 bases and J by 0 bases; unmatched bases: 8. The V gene's germline CDR1 is LGHNA and CDR2 YNFKEQ. The DNA for the CDR3 is TGTGCCAGCAGCCCTCCGGGACAGGTTCTCTCTGGGGCCAACGTCCTGACTTTC. Amino acids: CASSPPGQVLSGANVLTF.

This clonotype was recorded a few times. The chain employs TRBV28 and TRBJ2-1; D is perhaps TRBD2 (6 bases). The length of the CDR3 is 13 residues. Trimming took 1 base from V and 9 from J, leaving 10 bases between them. From germline, CDR1 is MDHEN and CDR2 SYDVKM. The CDR3 region is CASSLSAGSEQFF. CDR3 coding DNA: TGTGCCAGCAGTTTATCGGCGGGGAGTGAGCAGTTCTTC.

The V gene is TRBV6-1, the J gene TRBJ1-2, with D tentatively TRBD1 (6 bases). Trimming left V 6 bases short and J 13 bases short, with 18 bases between. Germline V gene sequence: CDR1 MNHNS, CDR2 SASEGT. The CDR3 spans 12 residues. The CDR3 loop reads CASRKGTYLSTF. CDR3 DNA sequence: TGTGCCAGCAGGAAGGGGACATACTTAAGCACCTTC.

V gene TRBV5-5 combines with J gene TRBJ2-1; no reliable D call. CDR1 and CDR2 from the germline V gene are SGHKS and YYEKEE (reference sequence). V dropped 6 bases and J dropped 0 bases, with 13 bases sitting between them. The CDR3 extends over 15 amino acids. The CDR3 DNA reads as TGTGCCAGCACCCCCATGGCTAGCTCCTACAATGAGCAGTTCTTC. Translating gives CASTPMASSYNEQFF.

The chain carries TRBV21-1 and TRBJ1-2. TRBV21-1 constitutes a pseudogene. The CDR3 totals 12 residues. Here the CDR3 reads CASRAGDYGYTF. Written as DNA, the CDR3 is TGTGCCAGCAGAGCGGGCGACTATGGCTACACCTTC.

V and J are TRBV24-1 and TRBJ2-3; 10 positions match TRBD1. V was pared by 5 bases and J by 5 bases, with 6 bases of the junction left unmatched. This CDR3 comprises 15 residues. Germline CDR1 is KGHDR and CDR2 is SFDVKD. CDR3 region: CATSGQGADRDTQYF. The DNA for the CDR3 is TGTGCCACCAGTGGACAGGGGGCCGATCGAGATACGCAGTATTTT.

The CDR3 DNA reads TGCAGCGTTGGAGGGTCTTCGAGCATTGAGCAGTTCTTC. It translates to CSVGGSSSIEQFF. The chain couples TRBV29-1 to TRBJ2-1, with D tentatively TRBD2 (5 bases). Trimming left V 4 bases short and J 9 bases short, with 16 bases between. The CDR3 extends over 13 amino acids. Germline V gene data show CDR1 as SQVTM and CDR2 as ANQGSEA.

This clonotype was detected only a few times. This sequence joins TRBV7-2 and TRBJ2-1; 9 bases agree with TRBD2. The CDR3 length is 15 residues. J gave up 8 bases and V 3 bases, and 8 bases lay outside the gene matches. The germline gives CDR1 SGHTA, CDR2 FQGNSA. CDR3 region: CASSFGGGASYEQFF. The CDR3, as DNA: TGTGCCAGCAGCTTTGGCGGGGGGGCCAGCTATGAGCAGTTCTTC.

The chain couples TRBV2 to TRBJ2-7; perhaps D is TRBD1 or TRBD2 (5 bases each). This CDR3 spans 14 amino acids. Germline CDR1 is SNHLY and CDR2 is FYNNEI. Trimming took off 4 bases at V and 2 bases at J, with 12 bases between the two ends. CDR3 bases: TGTGCCAGCAGTGGAGGGACCGCGACCTACGAGCAGTACTTC. Translated, it gives CASSGGTATYEQYF.

The chain carries TRBV10-3 and TRBJ2-5, with 7 bases fitting TRBD2. Trimming cost V 10 bases and J 2 bases; bases outside gene matches: 7. The CDR3 totals 13 residues. CDR1 is ENHRY and CDR2 is SYGVKD in the germline V gene. The CDR3 region has the DNA TGTGCCACCCTAGGGAGGGGTCAAGAGACCCAGTACTTC. It codes for CATLGRGQETQYF.

This clonotype was recorded at least ten times. J is TRBJ1-2 and V is TRBV18; unclear D gene. Germline CDR1 reads KGHSH; CDR2 reads LQKENI. V lost 6 bases to trimming and J lost 1 base, with 12 bases between them. There are 14 residues in the CDR3. The DNA of the CDR3 is TGTGCCAGCTCGCCTATAGAGAATAACTATGGCTACACCTTC. Amino acid sequence: CASSPIENNYGYTF.

This chain joins TRBV6-2 or TRBV6-3 and TRBJ2-2, with D maybe TRBD1 (6 bases). V lost 6 bases to trimming and J lost 4 bases, with 15 bases between them. Germline assignment: CDR1 MNHEY and CDR2 SVGEGT. The CDR3 is 15 amino acids. In DNA form, the CDR3 reads TGTGCCAGCAGCCCAACAGGGATCGGCACCGGGGAGCTGTTTTTT. It specifies CASSPTGIGTGELFF.

The rearrangement links TRBV5-1 to TRBJ2-7; 7 positions agree with TRBD1. V was pared by 9 bases and J by 0 bases, with 6 bases of the junction left unmatched. The CDR3 sequence is 13 residues long. Per germline, CDR1 SGHRS and CDR2 YFSETQ. The CDR3 DNA follows: TGCGCCACCTCAGGGGACAGCTCCTACGAGCAGTACTTC. Translated, it gives CATSGDSSYEQYF.

The gene calls are TRBV7-2 and TRBJ2-3, with 7 bases fitting TRBD2. The germline CDR1 and CDR2 sequences are SGHTA and FQGNSA. With 1 base clipped from V and 0 bases from J, the junction kept 4 bases outside the gene matches. The CDR3 sequence is 16 residues long. The CDR3 bases are TGTGCCAGCAGCTTAGGAGCGGGGTCTAGCACAGATACGCAGTATTTT. As protein: CASSLGAGSSTDTQYF. Full variable domain (remainder filled in from reference TRBV7-2 and TRBJ2-3): GAGVSQSPSNKVTEKGKDVELRCDPISGHTALYWYRQSLGQGLEFLIYFQGNSAPDKSGLPSDRFSAERTGGSVSTLTIQRTQQEDSAVYLCASSLGAGSSTDTQYFGPGTRLTVL.

This clonotype has more than one count but fewer than ten. This chain joins TRBV29-1 and TRBJ2-3, with a possible D match to TRBD1 (6 bases). The germline CDR1 and CDR2 sequences are SQVTM and ANQGSEA. CDR3 length: 16 residues. The ends were cut back, 4 bases at V and 0 bases at J, with 17 bases in the middle. CDR3: CSVGRDTYSSTDTQYF. CDR3 sequence (DNA): TGCAGCGTTGGCCGGGACACTTATTCTAGCACAGATACGCAGTATTTT.

V and J are TRBV29-1 and TRBJ2-1; TRBD1 is a possible D gene (6 bases). Germline-derived CDR1 and CDR2 are SQVTM and ANQGSEA. The CDR3 extends over 13 amino acids. The germline V and J ends were trimmed by 6 bases and 7 bases, with 16 bases remaining between them. The CDR3 sequence: CSVTPQGRNEQFF. DNA of the CDR3: TGCAGCGTCACCCCCCAGGGGAGAAATGAGCAGTTCTTC.

The chain uses TRBV5-1 and TRBJ2-1, with 9 nucleotides matching TRBD1. CDR3 length: 16 residues. V lost 0 bases to trimming and J lost 6 bases; unmatched junction nucleotides: 7. The germline gives CDR1 SGHRS, CDR2 YFSETQ. CDR3 bases: TGCGCCAGCAGCTTGGATAGGACAGGGGTCTCCAATGAGCAGTTCTTC. Encoded protein: CASSLDRTGVSNEQFF. Supplemented by reference TRBV5-1 and TRBJ2-1, the full variable domain reads KAGVTQTPRYLIKTRGQQVTLSCSPISGHRSVSWYQQTPGQGLQFLFEYFSETQRNKGNFPGRFSGRQFSNSRSEMNVSTLELGDSALYLCASSLDRTGVSNEQFFGPGTRLTVL.

This rearrangement joins TRBV28 to TRBJ2-1; TRBD1 or TRBD2 may be the D gene (5 bases each). CDR1 and CDR2 (germline): MDHEN, SYDVKM. There are 16 residues in the CDR3. V dropped 3 bases and J dropped 0 bases, with 12 bases sitting between them. CDR3 protein: CASSFPEGSSYNEQFF. DNA for the CDR3: TGTGCCAGCAGTTTTCCCGAGGGGTCCTCCTACAATGAGCAGTTCTTC.